The 26 T cell receptor beta chains given below trace back to one sample, sequenced in a study of shared clonotypes between healthy human individuals. Measured with immunoSEQ multiplex PCR; TCRdb has only the in-frame clones, and not every one. The table has some 2,000,000 clones, 95% seen once; the top ten hold under 0.15%. Sequencing input: naive CD4+ T cells sorted from blood. Documented subset: CD45RA+ positively selected. Receptors were obtained from a man aged 18 to 30 in good health.

This chain links TRBV5-1 with TRBJ1-2, with TRBD1 as a possible D gene (5 bases). The germline CDR1 and CDR2 sequences are SGHRS and YFSETQ. The CDR3 is 16 amino acids. V was cut by 4 bases and J by 5 bases, with 21 bases left in between. CDR3 nucleotides: TGCGCCAGCAGCGCGGGGACGCCGGGCTCAGGGTATGGCTACACCTTC. As protein: CASSAGTPGSGYGYTF.

This clone was recorded only once. This chain joins TRBV6-1 and TRBJ2-3; TRBD1 might be the D (6 bases). In germline, CDR1 is MNHNS, CDR2 SASEGT. Trimming took off 0 bases at V and 11 bases at J, with 21 bases between the two ends. The CDR3 is 16 residues long. This CDR3 is CASSEAQGTGSPKQYF. The CDR3 bases are TGTGCCAGCAGTGAAGCGCAGGGGACGGGGTCCCCTAAGCAGTATTTT.

The DNA of the CDR3 is TGTGCCAGCAGTTTAGGTAGGCGTCTGGGACAGGGGATAAATTCACCCCTCCACTTT. It specifies CASSLGRRLGQGINSPLHF. The chain employs TRBV27 and TRBJ1-6; 10 bases match TRBD1. Germline assignment: CDR1 MNHEY and CDR2 SMNVEV (reference sequence). V lost 2 bases to trimming and J lost 7 bases; unmatched junction nucleotides: 14. The CDR3 spans 19 residues.

The V call is TRBV2, the J call TRBJ2-5; a possible D gene is TRBD1 (6 bases). The CDR3 covers 16 residues. Germline CDR1 reads SNHLY; CDR2 reads FYNNEI. Trimming removed 4 bases at V and 5 bases at J, with 20 bases between. The CDR3 protein is CASSALLDSQGETQYF. In DNA, the CDR3 is TGTGCCAGCAGTGCCCTGTTGGACAGTCAAGGGGAGACCCAGTACTTC.

The genes are TRBV6-6 and TRBJ2-1; D might be TRBD2 (6 bases). There are 16 residues in the CDR3. V was pared by 5 bases and J by 5 bases, with 19 bases between. Germline CDR1 reads MNHNY; CDR2 reads SVGAGI (reference sequence). CDR3 protein: CASSTKASEWNNEQFF. In nucleotides, the CDR3 is TGTGCCAGCAGTACAAAAGCTAGCGAATGGAACAATGAGCAGTTCTTC.

As regards this clone: Distinct nucleotide sequences in the sample also encode this CDR3. This sequence joins TRBV20-1 and TRBJ1-2; D might be TRBD1 (5 bases). The CDR3 is made up of 10 amino acids. V gave up 6 bases and J gave up 7 bases, with 9 bases separating them. Germline V gene data show CDR1 as DFQATT and CDR2 as SNEGSKA (reference sequence). CDR3 DNA: TGCAGTGCGCCGGGGGTTGGCTACACCTTC. This sequence encodes CSAPGVGYTF.

The rearrangement links TRBV5-1 to TRBJ2-7, with 8 positions matching TRBD2. The CDR3 loop spans 16 amino acids. Trimming removed 0 bases from V and 5 bases from J; junction bases left unmatched: 10. Germline CDR1 and CDR2: SGHRS and YFSETQ. For the CDR3, the DNA is TGCGCCAGCAGCTTGGCCGCGAGCGGGAGATCCCACGAGCAGTACTTC. Its translation: CASSLAASGRSHEQYF.

The CDR3 is CASTGGNTGELFF. For the CDR3, the DNA is TGTGCCAGTACGGGAGGGAACACCGGGGAGCTGTTTTTT. V gene TRBV9 combines with J gene TRBJ2-2; 7 nucleotides align to TRBD2. Looked up from germline, CDR1 is SGDLS and CDR2 is YYNGEE. Germline trimming cut 8 bases from V and 1 base from J; bases unmatched to any gene: 2. CDR3 length equals 13 residues.

As to this clone: This sample also contains other DNA sequences that code for the same CDR3. The chain uses TRBV5-1 and TRBJ1-5; D ambiguous. Germline V gives CDR1 SGHRS, CDR2 YFSETQ. The CDR3 consists of 12 residues. V was trimmed by 0 bases and J by 7 bases, leaving 5 bases between them. This chain's CDR3 is CASSLEGQPQHF. The CDR3 DNA reads as TGCGCCAGCAGCTTGGAGGGCCAGCCCCAGCATTTT.

The V call is TRBV6-5, the J call TRBJ2-7; 11 nucleotides agree with TRBD2. J lost 0 bases, V lost 6 bases, and 4 bases had no gene match. Germline CDR1 reads MNHEY; CDR2 reads SVGAGI. The CDR3 runs 15 residues. The CDR3 coding sequence is TGTGCCAGCAGACCCACTAGCGGGGGCTCCTACGAGCAGTACTTC. It codes for CASRPTSGGSYEQYF.

The chain joins TRBV10-2 to TRBJ2-1; D is perhaps TRBD2 (5 bases). CDR1 is WSHSY, CDR2 SAAADI, per germline. Trimming took off 6 bases at V and 5 bases at J, with 14 bases between the two ends. This CDR3 is 14 amino acids long. CDR3 loop: CASRQEALDNEQFF. DNA for the CDR3: TGCGCCAGCAGGCAGGAGGCCCTTGACAATGAGCAGTTCTTC.

As to this clone: This may stem from a read error, because a much larger clone lies one nucleotide away. Other nucleotide sequences from this sample produce the same CDR3. The gene calls are TRBV4-1 and TRBJ2-7; 11 nucleotides match TRBD2. The CDR3 runs 15 residues. Germline lookup yields CDR1 MGHRA and CDR2 YSYEKL. The CDR3: CASSQETRTSGEQYF. The CDR3 DNA follows: TGCGCCAGCAGTCAAGAGACGAGGACTAGCGGGGAGCAGTACTTC.

This clone was seen just once. CDR3: CASSYRGADPNEQFF. The CDR3 DNA is TGTGCCAGCAGTTACCGGGGGGCCGACCCCAATGAGCAGTTCTTC. The chain employs TRBV6-6 and TRBJ2-1; perhaps TRBD2 as D (7 bases). The CDR3 consists of 15 residues. In germline, CDR1 is MNHNY, CDR2 SVGAGI (reference sequence). V lost 2 bases and J lost 6, with 14 bases in between.

The rearrangement links TRBV5-1 to TRBJ1-4; 7 positions match TRBD1. Unmatched junction bases numbered 6, after V lost 4 bases and J lost 0 bases. This CDR3 is built from 16 residues. Germline CDR1 and CDR2: SGHRS and YFSETQ. The CDR3 sequence is CASSADRTSTNEKLFF. The CDR3 nucleotides are TGCGCCAGCAGCGCGGACAGGACCTCAACTAATGAAAAACTGTTTTTT.

In this sample, this clone turned up once. Other DNA sequences within the sample encode an identical CDR3. In DNA form, the CDR3 reads TGTGCCAGCAGCTTCGGCGGGAGCTCCTACAATGAGCAGTTCTTC. It codes for CASSFGGSSYNEQFF. This chain joins TRBV7-2 and TRBJ2-1, with 7 positions matching TRBD2. CDR1 is SGHTA and CDR2 is FQGNSA in the germline V gene. This CDR3 spans 15 amino acids. V lost 3 bases and J lost 0; bases outside the gene matches: 2. The variable domain in full, with the rest retrieved from reference TRBV7-2 and TRBJ2-1, is GAGVSQSPSNKVTEKGKDVELRCDPISGHTALYWYRQSLGQGLEFLIYFQGNSAPDKSGLPSDRFSAERTGGSVSTLTIQRTQQEDSAVYLCASSFGGSSYNEQFFGPGTRLTVL.

The CDR3: CASSPRQGTNNEQFF. CDR3 nucleotide sequence: TGTGCCAGCAGCCCAAGACAGGGGACTAACAATGAGCAGTTCTTC. This chain connects TRBV7-2 to TRBJ2-1, with a tentative D call TRBD1 (8 bases). Deletions cut 5 bases from V and 5 bases from J, with 16 bases between. The CDR3 runs to 15 residues. Germline V gene lookup returns CDR1 SGHTA and CDR2 FQGNSA.

The chain has TRBV20-1 and TRBJ2-3; the match to TRBD2 covers 7 bases. CDR1 is DFQATT and CDR2 is SNEGSKA in the germline V gene (reference sequence). The CDR3 spans 11 residues. After removal of 7 bases from V and 4 bases from J, the junction contained 2 bases not matched to a gene. The chain's CDR3 is CSGGGADTQYF. In DNA form, the CDR3 reads TGCAGTGGGGGGGGAGCAGATACGCAGTATTTT.

V gene TRBV28 combines with J gene TRBJ1-2; D call uncertain. V dropped 7 bases and J dropped 6 bases, with 12 bases sitting between them. The CDR3 length is 12 residues. Per the germline V gene, CDR1 is MDHEN and CDR2 is SYDVKM. CDR3 bases: TGTGCCAGCACCCCTACAGAACATGGCTACACCTTC. It encodes CASTPTEHGYTF.

The chain joins TRBV11-1 to TRBJ2-1, with 15 bases aligning to TRBD2. This CDR3 comprises 16 residues. The junction had 3 bases not matched to a gene; V was cut back by 2 bases and J by 7 bases. Germline assignment: CDR1 SGHAT and CDR2 FQDESV (reference sequence). The CDR3 sequence: CASSLSGTSGRNEQFF. In DNA form, the CDR3 reads TGTGCCAGCAGCTTATCCGGGACTAGCGGGAGGAATGAGCAGTTCTTC.

This clone is a singleton in its sample. The chain links TRBV7-2 to TRBJ2-3, with D tentatively TRBD1 or TRBD2 (5 bases each). The CDR3 consists of 16 residues. With 5 bases removed from V and 4 bases from J, the gap between germline ends came to 19 bases. Germline-derived CDR1 and CDR2 are SGHTA and FQGNSA. The CDR3 DNA is TGTGCCAGCAGCCCCGGGACCCTAAAACGGTCAGATACGCAGTATTTT. This translates into CASSPGTLKRSDTQYF.

The chain links TRBV7-2 to TRBJ2-5, with 11 bases identical to TRBD2. The trim removed 8 bases at V and 5 bases at J, leaving 7 bases unmatched. The CDR3 consists of 14 residues. Germline V gives CDR1 SGHTA, CDR2 FQGNSA. In DNA form, the CDR3 reads TGTGCCAGCTTAGCGGGAGGGCCTGGGGAGACCCAGTACTTC. Its translation is CASLAGGPGETQYF. Drawing the rest from reference TRBV7-2 and TRBJ2-5, the complete variable domain is GAGVSQSPSNKVTEKGKDVELRCDPISGHTALYWYRQSLGQGLEFLIYFQGNSAPDKSGLPSDRFSAERTGGSVSTLTIQRTQQEDSAVYLCASLAGGPGETQYFGPGTRLLVL.

This chain links TRBV7-9 with TRBJ2-2, with D tentatively TRBD2 (5 bases). This CDR3 spans 14 amino acids. Germline CDR1 is SEHNR and CDR2 is FQNEAQ (reference sequence). V was trimmed by 4 bases and J by 4 bases, leaving 10 bases between them. The CDR3 loop is CASSSTSSTGELFF. The CDR3 nucleotides are TGTGCCAGCAGCTCAACTAGTAGCACCGGGGAGCTGTTTTTT.

This chain uses TRBV7-2 with TRBJ1-1; the match to TRBD1 covers 7 bases. CDR3 length equals 15 residues. In germline, CDR1 is SGHTA, CDR2 FQGNSA. V trimming: 7 bases; J trimming: 5 bases; junction bases outside the gene matches: 13. The CDR3 bases are TGTGCCAGCACCCAGGGGGAAGCTGAATTAACTGAAGCTTTCTTT. This sequence encodes CASTQGEAELTEAFF.

The rearrangement uses TRBV7-6 and TRBJ1-5; D is unresolved. CDR3 length: 16 residues. The V gene's germline CDR1 is SGHVS and CDR2 FNYEAQ. Trimming shortened V by 5 bases and J by 0 bases, and 14 bases separated the two germline ends. The chain's CDR3 is CASSLDTYNSNQPQHF. Here the CDR3 DNA reads TGTGCCAGCAGCCTCGACACGTATAATAGCAATCAGCCCCAGCATTTT. Using reference TRBV7-6 and TRBJ1-5 for the parts outside the CDR3, the full variable domain is GAGVSQSPRYKVTKRGQDVALRCDPISGHVSLYWYRQALGQGPEFLTYFNYEAQQDKSGLPNDRFSAERPEGSISTLTIQRTEQRDSAMYRCASSLDTYNSNQPQHFGDGTRLSIL.

The V and J genes are TRBV7-8 and TRBJ1-1; D ambiguous. V was shortened by 1 base and J by 4 bases, with 13 bases between the two germline ends. From germline, CDR1 is SGHVS and CDR2 FQNEAQ. The CDR3 contains 15 residues. CDR3 in DNA: TGTGCCAGCAGCTTAGTGGGCTGGACGGGCACTGAAGCTTTCTTT. Its translation: CASSLVGWTGTEAFF.

This clone was seen a single time. The rearrangement joins TRBV5-1 to TRBJ2-7; D tentatively reads TRBD1 or TRBD2 (5 bases each). CDR3 length: 15 amino acids. Trimming stripped 0 bases from V and 1 base from J, with 11 bases between. Germline assignment: CDR1 SGHRS and CDR2 YFSETQ. The CDR3: CASSLGGVQSYEQYF. The CDR3 nucleotides are TGCGCCAGCAGCTTGGGAGGGGTCCAATCCTACGAGCAGTACTTC.